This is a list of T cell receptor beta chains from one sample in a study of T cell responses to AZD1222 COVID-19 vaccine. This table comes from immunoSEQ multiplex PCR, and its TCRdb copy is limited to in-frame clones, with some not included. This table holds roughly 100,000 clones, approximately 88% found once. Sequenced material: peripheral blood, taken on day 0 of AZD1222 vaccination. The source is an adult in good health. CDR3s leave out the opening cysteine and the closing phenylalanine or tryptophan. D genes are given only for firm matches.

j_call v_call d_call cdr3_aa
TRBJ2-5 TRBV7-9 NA ASRKQVSGPGETQY
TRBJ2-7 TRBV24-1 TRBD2 ATSDPQAAGVKSREQY
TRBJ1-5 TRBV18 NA ASSPPTGEDQPQH
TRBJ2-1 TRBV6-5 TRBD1 ASRRQGEQF
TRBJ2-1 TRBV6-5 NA ASRGYGSYNEQF
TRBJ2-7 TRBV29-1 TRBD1 SVGEGGNYEQY
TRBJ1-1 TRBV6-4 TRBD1 ASRGQGSTEAF
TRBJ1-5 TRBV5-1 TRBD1 ASSFSGQGDQPQH
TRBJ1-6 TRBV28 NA ASSLGAYLH
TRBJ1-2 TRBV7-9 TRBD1 ASSFPGGGAENGYT
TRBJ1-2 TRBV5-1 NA ASREGNYGYT
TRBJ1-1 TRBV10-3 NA AIRTTGSEAF
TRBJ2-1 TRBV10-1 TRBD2 ASPEASGVYNEQF
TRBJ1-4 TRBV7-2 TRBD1 ASSIQGSYGEKLF
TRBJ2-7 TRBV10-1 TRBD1 ASSDGQGDEQY
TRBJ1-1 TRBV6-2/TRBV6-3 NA ASSYWTANTEAF
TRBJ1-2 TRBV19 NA ASSIQGDYGYT
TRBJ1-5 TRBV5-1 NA ASSLFEGQPQH
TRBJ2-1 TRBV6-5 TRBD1 ASSYSPGQGWNEQF
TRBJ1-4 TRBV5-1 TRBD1 ASSTGTGGEKLF
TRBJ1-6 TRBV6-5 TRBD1 ASRPGQRKRSPLH
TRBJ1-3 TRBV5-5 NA ASSGVYGNTIY
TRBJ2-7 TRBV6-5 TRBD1 ASSLDRGNEQY
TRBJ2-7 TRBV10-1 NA ASSESTYEQY
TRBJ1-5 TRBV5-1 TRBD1 ASSAGPGQDGQPQH